This TCR beta chain came from a study of blood T cell repertoires in COVID-19. Study as a whole: T cells, B-cell-depleted T cells, or PBMCs supplied cDNA or gDNA.

This CDR3 spans 16 amino acids. Trimming shortened V by 0 bases and J by 6 bases, and 18 bases separated the two germline ends. Looked up from germline, CDR1 is SEHNR and CDR2 is FQNEAQ (reference sequence). Source study methods: Amplification of reference gene primers was used by the study to estimate nucleated cell counts. Sequencing was performed with immunoSEQ multiplex PCR; in TCRdb, only in-frame clones are kept and a portion is missing. For V, J and clone size, that table is used; D and trimming come from the DNA. The data contain 50,000 to 75,000 clones, approximately 93% of them singletons. This receptor was taken from a man aged 65-85 years with active COVID-19. What was sequenced was peripheral blood. The chain carries TRBV7-9 and TRBJ2-7; D is possibly TRBD1 (5 bases). For the CDR3, the DNA is TGTGCCAGCAGCTTAGCGGTAGGGGCTCTACTACCCGAGCAGTACTTC. Translation: CASSLAVGALLPEQYF.